The sequence of this T cell receptor beta chain was determined in a study of vaccination effects on CD4 cells after COVID-19. Details on this clone: Its matching antigen is unknown.

Antigen-specific CD4+ T cells expanded by the ViraFEST assay with viral peptide pools were then sequenced. Cultured cells yielded isolated CD4+ T cells after 10 to 11 days. Vaccinated participants had no history of SARS-CoV-2 infection and tested negative for nucleocapsid antibodies. In the cultures, half the medium was exchanged for IL-2 medium on days 3 and 7. Findings and caveats of the study: Late after vaccination, infection- and vaccine-induced clones showed marked clonal contraction.

The assay was immunoSEQ multiplex PCR, and TCRdb's table has in-frame clones only and misses some. This table has about 54,000 clones, over 75% appearing once. CDR3 size: 14 residues. V was trimmed by 6 bases and J by 2 bases, leaving 13 bases between them. Germline CDR1 and CDR2: WSHSY and SAAADI. This sequence was found in a human donor who received a COVID-19 vaccine. The chain has TRBV10-2 and TRBJ2-5, with D possibly TRBD2 on 7 matching bases. Source: CD4+ T cells from PBMCs cultured with HCoV-229E spike peptides, taken before COVID-19 vaccination. CDR3: CASSGGPAQETQYF. For the CDR3, the DNA is TGCGCCAGCAGCGGGGGGCCTGCACAAGAGACCCAGTACTTC.